Listed below are T cell receptor beta chains from one sample, sequenced in a study of shared clonotypes between healthy human individuals. Measured with immunoSEQ multiplex PCR; TCRdb has only the in-frame clones, and not every one. The sample has about 1 million clones, about 74% seen once. The specimen was memory CD4+ T cells sorted from blood. The receptors stem from a man younger than 35 in good health. Both conserved end residues are trimmed from each CDR3. Not every row has a clone size; where given, it reads once, few, many or a size class.

clone size,V gene,CDR3 protein
-,TRBV18,ASSPGQGEQY
-,TRBV28,ASSHHKQETQY
-,TRBV29-1,SVESGGSRSYNEQF
-,TRBV5-1,ASSLDSGAEQF
-,TRBV5-1,ASSPDRGYEQY
-,TRBV5-1,ASSLGAATTNTGELF
once,TRBV19,ASSQDRADEKLF
-,TRBV4-1,ASSRTRTANYGYT
many,TRBV5-1,ASSSTGQLYEQY
-,TRBV28,ASSFGLLADTDTQY
once,TRBV4-1,ASSQPQGGETQY
-,TRBV5-1,ASSFGTSGSGTDTQY
-,TRBV15,ATSMGSHSQPQH
-,TRBV5-4,ASSAPGGGYGYT
-,TRBV5-6,ASSLFASGNYEQY
-,TRBV5-4,ASSLFGTAYEQY
-,TRBV27,ASSLGTGRVHEQY
-,TRBV5-1,ASSSQGGTPGYT
few,TRBV9,ASSPGGLNNEQF
-,TRBV5-4,ASSLVAGAVGGYT
-,TRBV2,ASSERGAGVQNTQY
-,TRBV5-1,ASSLDVVLGHNEQF
-,TRBV7-2,ASSADGRFNQPQH